This TCR beta chain derives from a study of vaccination effects on CD4 cells after COVID-19. Study-wide results and limits: Marked contraction was observed in infection-induced and vaccine-induced clones late after vaccination.

As to this clone: Its antigen is as yet unknown.

Clones were read by immunoSEQ multiplex PCR, and TCRdb kept only the in-frame ones, dropping some. This sample has 60,000 to 75,000 clones; around 70% occur once, and the top ten carry less than 5.5%. Before any sequencing was done, the ViraFEST assay used viral peptide pools to expand antigen-specific CD4+ T cells. At the end of nine to ten days of culture, CD4+ T cells were isolated. This person's SARS-CoV-2 infection, confirmed by PCR, occurred between March and December 2020. The CDR3 runs to 13 residues. The material was CD4+ T cells from PBMCs cultured with HIV peptides, obtained before COVID-19 vaccination. Subset meaning: HIV-1 Nef peptide pool negative control/reference culture. The source is a human donor who had a prior SARS-CoV-2 infection. The rearrangement joins TRBV21-1 to TRBJ1-2; the DNA was not compared with TRBD1, the D call given in the table. TRBV21-1 is designated a pseudogene. The DNA for the CDR3 is TGTGCCAGCCGCAGGGGGCCAGTAAGGGGCTACACCTTC. This encodes CASRRGPVRGYTF.